The next 18 T cell receptor beta chains were all read from a single sample in a study of blood T cell repertoires in COVID-19. TCRdb keeps only in-frame clones here, not all; method: immunoSEQ multiplex PCR. The sample shows 75,000 to 90,000 clones, roughly 88% of them seen only once. The sample was peripheral blood. Source of these receptors: an elderly man with acute or convalescent COVID-19.

The V call is TRBV5-4, the J call TRBJ2-1; tentative D call: TRBD2 (6 bases). Germline lookup yields CDR1 SGHNT and CDR2 YYREEE (reference sequence). Trimming took 10 bases from V and 0 from J, leaving 17 bases between them. The CDR3 has 15 amino acids. The CDR3 coding sequence is TGTGCCTCCAAACCGGGACTCGGCTCCTACAATGAGCAGTTCTTC. Its translation is CASKPGLGSYNEQFF.

The chain uses TRBV21-1 and TRBJ2-7; whether TRBD2, the table's D call, matches the DNA was not checked. TRBV21-1 is a documented pseudogene. This CDR3 is built from 16 residues. The DNA for the CDR3 is TGTGCCAGCAGCAAAGGAGGGACTAGGGGCCCCTACGAGCAGTACTTC. This gives the protein CASSKGGTRGPYEQYF.

The CDR3 region is CASSRPGGYGYTF. CDR3 nucleotide sequence: TGTGCCAGCAGCCGACCAGGGGGGTATGGCTACACCTTC. The rearrangement links TRBV16 to TRBJ1-2; the match to TRBD1 covers 7 bases. J gave up 5 bases and V 4 bases, and 4 bases lay outside the gene matches. Germline CDR1 reads KGHSY; CDR2 reads FQNENV. The CDR3 extends over 13 amino acids. Filled out from reference TRBV16 and TRBJ1-2, the complete variable domain reads GEEVAQTPKHLVRGEGQKAKLYCAPIKGHSYVFWYQQVLKNEFKFLISFQNENVFDETGMPKERFSAKCLPNSPCSLEIQATKLEDSAVYFCASSRPGGYGYTFGSGTRLTVV.

This chain links TRBV30 with TRBJ1-4; unclear D gene. There are 14 residues in the CDR3. The germline V and J ends were trimmed by 0 bases and 8 bases, with 13 bases remaining between them. Germline lookup yields CDR1 GTSNPN and CDR2 SVGIG (reference sequence). CDR3 sequence (DNA): TGTGCCTGGAGTGTAGAGGGAGCAGGCGAAAAACTGTTTTTT. Translated, it gives CAWSVEGAGEKLFF.

This clone appeared a single time. The chain combines TRBV19 with TRBJ1-2; weak D call: TRBD1 (5 bases). V was trimmed by 5 bases and J by 4 bases, leaving 14 bases between them. Germline assignment: CDR1 LNHDA and CDR2 SQIVND (reference sequence). The CDR3 has 14 amino acids. CDR3 nucleotides: TGTGCCAGTAGTGGGGCAGCCTCCGTCTATGGCTACACCTTC. Its protein product is CASSGAASVYGYTF. The variable domain in full, with the rest retrieved from reference TRBV19 and TRBJ1-2, is DGGITQSPKYLFRKEGQNVTLSCEQNLNHDAMYWYRQDPGQGLRLIYYSQIVNDFQKGDIAEGYSVSREKKESFPLTVTSAQKNPTAFYLCASSGAASVYGYTFGSGTRLTVV.

This chain uses TRBV6-1 with TRBJ2-6; the match to TRBD1 covers 8 bases. V lost 0 bases and J lost 4; bases outside the gene matches: 11. From germline, CDR1 is MNHNS and CDR2 SASEGT. There are 19 residues in the CDR3. The chain's CDR3 is CASSEALGQGARGANVLTF. The CDR3 bases are TGTGCCAGCAGTGAAGCGCTGGGGCAGGGGGCGCGCGGGGCCAACGTCCTGACTTTC.

The gene calls are TRBV12-3 or TRBV12-4 and TRBJ1-2; D is perhaps TRBD1 (5 bases). V was trimmed by 5 bases and J by 2 bases, leaving 9 bases between them. The CDR3 has 13 residues. CDR3 DNA: TGTGCCAGCAGTCCGGGGGGGAACTATGGCTACACCTTC. It encodes CASSPGGNYGYTF.

This chain joins TRBV7-9 and TRBJ1-1, with TRBD1 matching 7 bases. Germline values: CDR1 SEHNR, CDR2 FQNEAQ (reference sequence). There are 14 residues in the CDR3. J lost 2 bases, V lost 3 bases, and 3 bases had no gene match. The CDR3 coding sequence is TGTGCCAGCAGCTTTAGACAGGGAAACACTGAAGCTTTCTTT. This translates into CASSFRQGNTEAFF.

The chain has TRBV7-2 and TRBJ1-3, with D hard to call. The CDR3 is made up of 15 amino acids. Germline V lookup: CDR1 SGHTA, CDR2 FQGNSA. Trimming pared 5 bases from V and 4 bases from J, leaving 15 bases between. The CDR3 loop reads CASSQALIWGNTIYF. The CDR3 region has the DNA TGTGCCAGCAGCCAAGCCCTCATTTGGGGAAACACCATATATTTT.

The rearrangement joins TRBV11-2 to TRBJ1-3; D ambiguous. Germline CDR1 reads SGHAT; CDR2 reads FQNNGV. Trimming took 3 bases from V and 3 from J, leaving 9 bases between them. The CDR3 has 14 residues. The DNA for the CDR3 is TGTGCCAGCAGCTTTGGGCGGGATGGAAACACCATATATTTT. This gives the protein CASSFGRDGNTIYF.

This clone was observed a single time. This chain connects TRBV19 to TRBJ1-2; perhaps TRBD1 as D (5 bases). The CDR3 loop spans 14 amino acids. Trimming shortened V by 5 bases and J by 0 bases, and 10 bases separated the two germline ends. From germline, CDR1 is LNHDA and CDR2 SQIVND (reference sequence). The CDR3 DNA is TGTGCCAGTAGTCACGGAGGGGCTAACTATGGCTACACCTTC. It translates to CASSHGGANYGYTF. The whole variable domain, filled in from reference TRBV19 and TRBJ1-2, reads DGGITQSPKYLFRKEGQNVTLSCEQNLNHDAMYWYRQDPGQGLRLIYYSQIVNDFQKGDIAEGYSVSREKKESFPLTVTSAQKNPTAFYLCASSHGGANYGYTFGSGTRLTVV.

This clone has more than one count but fewer than ten. The genes are TRBV19 and TRBJ2-1; D perhaps matches TRBD1 (5 bases). V was clipped by 4 bases and J by 3 bases, with 13 bases between them. Germline assignment: CDR1 LNHDA and CDR2 SQIVND (reference sequence). The CDR3 sequence is 15 residues long. This chain's CDR3 is CASSNSAGNYNEQFF. Written as DNA, the CDR3 is TGTGCCAGTAGTAATAGTGCAGGGAACTACAATGAGCAGTTCTTC.

V usage is TRBV5-1 and J usage is TRBJ2-7, with D possibly matching TRBD1 (6 bases). With 4 bases removed from V and 6 bases from J, the gap between germline ends came to 17 bases. Germline assignment: CDR1 SGHRS and CDR2 YFSETQ. This CDR3 is built from 14 residues. CDR3 DNA: TGCGCCAGCAGCGCTGGACAGCCATTGGGCGAGCAGTACTTC. The encoded protein is CASSAGQPLGEQYF.

The V call is TRBV6-4, the J call TRBJ2-1; D remains unclear. The V gene's germline CDR1 is MRHNA and CDR2 SNTAGT. CDR3 length equals 16 residues. Trimming removed 0 bases from V and 2 bases from J, with 11 bases in between. This CDR3 is CASSDSPAGPYNEQFF. The CDR3 nucleotides read TGTGCCAGCAGTGACTCGCCCGCAGGCCCCTACAATGAGCAGTTCTTC.

The chain couples TRBV29-1 to TRBJ1-4; TRBD1 aligns across 8 bases. The CDR3 loop spans 13 amino acids. Trimming at V came to 8 bases and at J to 7 bases, leaving 9 bases not matched to a gene. The germline gives CDR1 SQVTM, CDR2 ANQGSEA. The CDR3 sequence: CSTRTGSTEKLFF. As DNA, the CDR3 is TGCAGCACCAGGACAGGGTCAACTGAAAAACTGTTTTTT.

The CDR3 loop is CASSLQGAGNTIYF. CDR3 DNA: TGTGCCAGCAGTCTTCAGGGGGCTGGAAACACCATATATTTT. The chain is built from TRBV5-4 and TRBJ1-3; the match to TRBD1 covers 7 bases. The V gene end was trimmed by 5 bases and the J gene end by 2 bases; junction bases not matched to a gene: 4. CDR3 length: 14 residues. The germline V gene encodes CDR1 SGHNT and CDR2 YYREEE (reference sequence).

The chain is built from TRBV11-2 and TRBJ2-7; 11 bases agree with TRBD1. The germline CDR1 and CDR2 sequences are SGHAT and FQNNGV. The CDR3 has 15 amino acids. The V gene end was trimmed by 6 bases and the J gene end by 2 bases; junction bases not matched to a gene: 6. DNA for the CDR3: TGTGCCAGCAGACTGGGACAGGGGGAGACCTACGAGCAGTACTTC. Protein product: CASRLGQGETYEQYF.

The CDR3 protein is CAISFDRTGYTF. The CDR3 nucleotides read TGTGCCATCAGTTTCGACAGGACTGGCTACACCTTC. This chain connects TRBV10-3 to TRBJ1-2; tentatively, D is TRBD1 (6 bases). The length of the CDR3 is 12 residues. Germline CDR1 is ENHRY and CDR2 is SYGVKD. V dropped 5 bases and J dropped 7 bases, with 11 bases sitting between them.